This T cell receptor beta chain comes out of a study of blood T cell repertoires in COVID-19 (dated by TCRdb to between 2020 and 2021). Broadly, across the study: Collaborator samples came from the United States, Italy and Spain and covered acute and convalescent phases of COVID-19. The prospective study material was composed of cDNA or gDNA derived from T cells, B-cell-depleted T cells, or PBMCs. Subjects who had been exposed to COVID-19, were actively infected with it, or had recovered from it provided the deeply sampled blood TCRbeta repertoires that made up the dataset. A freely available public database, intended as a resource for researchers studying the immune response to SARS-CoV-2, is where the repertoires were released. Samples came from the ongoing ImmuneRACE study (first 160 participants) plus 1,254 subjects from 6 global collaborators. The sample metadata nearly always contained a de-identified subject ID, COVID-19 status, age in years and sex. Where available, HLA class I and class II types were obtained from metadata supplied by the sample provider rather than from assay-based typing.

Broad study findings and their caveats: The amount of clinical and demographic metadata varied by source and participant and was provided uncurated.

The immunoSEQ Assay, a bias-controlled multiplex PCR, was used to amplify TCRbeta CDR3 regions from genomic DNA. The original pipeline was this. The number of nucleated cells in each sample was estimated from the amplification of reference gene primers within the assay. To quantify the absolute abundance of each unique TCRbeta CDR3 rearrangement, sequence reads were collapsed and filtered. For each sample, productive Simpson clonality was calculated as the square root of Simpson's diversity index across productive rearrangements. TCRdb obtained this table from immuneACCESS and retained in-frame rearrangements with V and J assigned. These tables miss some clones; where compared with another copy, unresolved V genes account for less than half of the shortfall, and the remainder is unexplained. That table supplies the V and J calls and clone size; D and trimming were determined from the DNA. The sample profile shows some 220,000 clones; about 85% of them were found once. Just over 2.5% of the sample is held by the ten biggest clonotypes.

Comments on this clone: Its antigen is currently not known. Per-base quality was not reported, and no clone a single base away is much larger than it.

From the germline V gene, CDR1 is SGHVS and CDR2 is FQNEAQ. Trimming costs V 8 bases and J 0 bases, and their ends lie 20 bases apart. The CDR3 holds 17 amino acids from the cysteine to the phenylalanine. Just the 51-base CDR3 DNA is kept, in frame starting at base 1. In the prospective study, participants were roughly 18 to 95 years old, resided in around 25 geographic areas of the United States, and were enrolled through a virtual design. In the prospective study, participants were assigned to cohorts based on the clinical history participants reported in a screening survey and a study questionnaire. ImmuneRACE Cohort 3 recovered participants were defined by two consecutive negative NP/OP PCR tests, healthcare professional clearance, or symptom resolution. Mobile phlebotomists in the prospective study collected whole blood, serum and a nasopharyngeal or oropharyngeal swab from every participant. Prospective study participants could optionally give additional blood draws and questionnaires over an approximately two-month period. Blood samples from the prospective study were shipped frozen or at room temperature prior to DNA extraction.

The source material was PBMCs or T cells enriched from blood (not recorded which). The sequence came from a woman aged 25 to 39 who had recovered from COVID-19. Rearrangement joined TRBV7-8 to TRBJ1-5, and the D gene may be TRBD1, 6 bases matching. CDR3 protein: CASSREAGEYSNQPQHF. The bases are TGTGCCAGCTCCAGGGAAGCAGGGGAATATAGCAATCAGCCCCAGCATTTT.